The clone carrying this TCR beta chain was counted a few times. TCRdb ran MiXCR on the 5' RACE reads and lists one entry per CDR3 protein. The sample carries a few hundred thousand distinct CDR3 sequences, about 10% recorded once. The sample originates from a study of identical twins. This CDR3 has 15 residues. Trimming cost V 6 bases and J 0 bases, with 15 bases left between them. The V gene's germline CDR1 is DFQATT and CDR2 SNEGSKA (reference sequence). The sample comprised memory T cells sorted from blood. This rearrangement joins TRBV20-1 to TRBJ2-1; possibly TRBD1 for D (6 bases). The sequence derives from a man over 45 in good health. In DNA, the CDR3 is TGCAGTGCCCCAACACAGGGATTCTCCTACAATGAGCAGTTCTTC. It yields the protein CSAPTQGFSYNEQFF.